A selection of T cell receptor beta chains follows, all from one sample in a study of a mutant IDH1 vaccine in newly diagnosed glioma. Measured with immunoSEQ multiplex PCR; TCRdb has only the in-frame clones, and not every one. The sample lists around 56,000 clones, more than 90% occurring once. Material: PBMCs, obtained from a glioma patient treated with radiotherapy, temozolomide or both. Receptors originate from a man in his fifties or sixties with glioma. CDR3s include the opening cysteine and the closing phenylalanine or tryptophan. A D gene is named only where the DNA matches it firmly. Not all rows give a size; the values are once, few, many and, for expanded clones, a class.

V	D	size	length	J	CDR3	DNA
TRBV18	TRBD2	-	16	TRBJ2-3	CASSPSGGSSTDTQYF	TGTGCCAGCTCACCATCGGGAGGGTCCAGCACAGATACGCAGTATTTT
TRBV9	TRBD2	-	14	TRBJ2-5	CASSGVRGGETQYF	TGTGCCAGCAGCGGAGTACGGGGGGGAGAGACCCAGTACTTC
TRBV5-4	-	-	13	TRBJ1-2	CASSLGGSYGYTF	TGTGCCAGCAGCTTGGGAGGGAGCTATGGCTACACCTTC
TRBV6-1	-	-	15	TRBJ1-6	CASSDSQGRGSPLHF	TGTGCCAGCAGTGACAGTCAGGGTAGGGGATCACCCCTCCACTTT
TRBV27	-	once	12	TRBJ2-4	CASGDFKNIQYF	TGTGCCAGCGGGGATTTCAAAAACATTCAGTACTTC
TRBV25-1	-	-	10	TRBJ2-1	CASSESEQFF	TGTGCCAGCAGTGAGTCTGAGCAGTTCTTC
TRBV18	-	-	14	TRBJ1-5	CASSPDRIRQPQHF	TGTGCCAGCTCACCAGACAGGATTCGTCAGCCCCAGCATTTT
TRBV4-2	-	-	12	TRBJ2-1	CASRSDGNEQFF	TGTGCCAGCAGGTCGGACGGGAATGAGCAGTTCTTC
TRBV28	-	-	14	TRBJ2-2	CASSLGIEAGELFF	TGTGCCAGCAGTTTGGGGATAGAGGCCGGGGAGCTGTTTTTT
TRBV7-9	TRBD1	-	16	TRBJ2-7	CASSLGGTGITYEQYF	TGTGCCAGCAGCTTAGGGGGGACAGGGATAACCTACGAGCAGTACTTC
TRBV7-2	-	-	14	TRBJ1-6	CASSFGSSNSPLHF	TGTGCCAGCAGCTTCGGGTCTTCTAATTCACCCCTCCACTTT
TRBV5-1	-	-	14	TRBJ2-5	CASSQGRYSETQYF	TGCGCCAGCAGCCAGGGACGGTACTCAGAGACCCAGTACTTC
TRBV6-5	-	-	14	TRBJ1-2	CASSRLGTGYGYTF	TGTGCCAGCAGCCGCCTTGGGACGGGCTATGGCTACACCTTC
TRBV4-1	TRBD1	-	16	TRBJ2-7	CASSQAAGTGHVEQYF	TGCGCCAGCAGCCAAGCTGCCGGGACAGGGCATGTCGAGCAGTACTTC